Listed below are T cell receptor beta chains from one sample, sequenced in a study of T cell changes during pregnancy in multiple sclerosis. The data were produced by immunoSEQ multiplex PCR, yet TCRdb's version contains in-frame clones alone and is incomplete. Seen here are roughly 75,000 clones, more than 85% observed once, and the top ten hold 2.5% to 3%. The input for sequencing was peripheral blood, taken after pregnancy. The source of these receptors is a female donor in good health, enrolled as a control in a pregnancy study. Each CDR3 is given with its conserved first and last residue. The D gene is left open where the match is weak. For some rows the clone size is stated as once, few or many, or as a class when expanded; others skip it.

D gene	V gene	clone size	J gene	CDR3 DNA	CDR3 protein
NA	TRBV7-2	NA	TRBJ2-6	TGTGCCAGCAGCTTAGTTGGGGGCGGAACTGGGGCCAACGTCCTGACTTTC	CASSLVGGGTGANVLTF
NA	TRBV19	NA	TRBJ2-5	TGTGCCAGTAGTTCCCGACTGGGAGAGACCCAGTACTTC	CASSSRLGETQYF
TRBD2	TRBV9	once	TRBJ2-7	TGTGCCAGCAGCGTAGATGGGACTAGCGGACGCGAGCAGTACTTC	CASSVDGTSGREQYF
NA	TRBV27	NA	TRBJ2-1	TGTGCCAGCAGTTTGGGGCAGGGGGGTTACAATGAGCAGTTCTTC	CASSLGQGGYNEQFF
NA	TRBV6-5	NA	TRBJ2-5	TGTGCCAGCAGTTACTCCACCTTGGGGCGGTCGGTGACCCAGTACTTC	CASSYSTLGRSVTQYF
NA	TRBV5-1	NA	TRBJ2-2	TGCGCCAGCAGCCGGATCACAGGGAGAGGGGAGCTGTTTTTT	CASSRITGRGELFF
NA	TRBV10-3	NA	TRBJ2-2	TGTGCCATCAGTGAGTCTATCCCACTGGCAGGGGCGAACACCGGGGAGCTGTTTTTT	CAISESIPLAGANTGELFF
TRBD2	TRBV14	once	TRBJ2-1	TGTGCCAGCAGCCAAGAGCGCGGGAGGGGCGAGCAGTTCTTC	CASSQERGRGEQFF
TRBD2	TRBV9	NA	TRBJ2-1	TGTGCCAGCAGCGTAGACGGGAGGGGTAGTGAGCAGTTCTTC	CASSVDGRGSEQFF
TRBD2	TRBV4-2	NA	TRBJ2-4	TGTGCCAGCAGCCAAGATCGGCTAGGACTAGGCATTCAGTACTTC	CASSQDRLGLGIQYF
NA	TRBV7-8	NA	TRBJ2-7	TGTGCCAGCAGCGAGGACACCCTCTACGAGCAGTACTTC	CASSEDTLYEQYF
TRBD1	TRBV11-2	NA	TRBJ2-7	TGTGCCAGCAGTCCTGGGACAGGGTCCTACGAGCAGTACTTC	CASSPGTGSYEQYF
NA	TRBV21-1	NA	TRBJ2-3	TGTGCCAGCAGCAAAGGATGGCTAGCGGGGAGACGTTATTCCACAGATACGCAGTATTTT	CASSKGWLAGRRYSTDTQYF
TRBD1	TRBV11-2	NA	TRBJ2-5	TGTGCCAGCAGCTTTAGTGCGAGTGCGACAGGGCGGGAGACCCAGTACTTC	CASSFSASATGRETQYF
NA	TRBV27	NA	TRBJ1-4	TGTGCCACCAGACCACATGCAACTAATGAAAAACTGTTTTTT	CATRPHATNEKLFF
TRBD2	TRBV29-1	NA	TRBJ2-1	TGCAGCGTTCCAGGGAGGGACGGGGGGGGAACCTACAATGAGCAGTTCTTC	CSVPGRDGGGTYNEQFF
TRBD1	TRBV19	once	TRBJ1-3	TGTGCCAGTAGCCCCCGAAGACAGGGGGGAAACACCATATATTTT	CASSPRRQGGNTIYF
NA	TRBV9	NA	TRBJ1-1	TGTGCCAGCAGCGTAGACCCGAGGGACACTGAAGCTTTCTTT	CASSVDPRDTEAFF
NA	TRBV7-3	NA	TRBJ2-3	TGTGCCAGCAGCTTAGAGGTCAACACAGATACGCAGTATTTT	CASSLEVNTDTQYF
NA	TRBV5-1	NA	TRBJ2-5	TGCGCCAGCAGCTTAGAGTACCAAGAGACCCAGTACTTC	CASSLEYQETQYF
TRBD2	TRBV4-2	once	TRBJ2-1	TGTGCCAGCAGCCAACCAAGCGGGAGGGGCAATGAGCAGTTCTTC	CASSQPSGRGNEQFF
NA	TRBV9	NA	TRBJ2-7	TGTGCCAGCAGCGTCGACAGGTCCTCCTACGAGCAGTACTTC	CASSVDRSSYEQYF
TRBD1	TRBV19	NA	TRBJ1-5	TGTGCCAGTAGTCTCGGACAGGGGTTTCAGCCCCAGCATTTT	CASSLGQGFQPQHF
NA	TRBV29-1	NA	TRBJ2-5	TGCAGCGTTGAAGCCCCAGGGTGGGAGACCCAGTACTTC	CSVEAPGWETQYF
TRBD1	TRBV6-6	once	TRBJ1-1	TGTGCCAGCAGTACAGGGGCTCTCGGAGTAGCTTTCTTT	CASSTGALGVAFF
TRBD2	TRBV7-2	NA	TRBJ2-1	TGTGCCAGCAGCACCCTCCTAGGACTAGCGGGAGAGTTTGAGCAGTTCTTC	CASSTLLGLAGEFEQFF
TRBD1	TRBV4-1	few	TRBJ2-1	TGCGCCAGCAGCCTCGCCGGGACAGCCTACAATGAGCAGTTCTTC	CASSLAGTAYNEQFF
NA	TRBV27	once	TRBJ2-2	TGTGCCAGCAGTTTAAGCGGCGGGTCGAACACCGGGGAGCTGTTTTTT	CASSLSGGSNTGELFF
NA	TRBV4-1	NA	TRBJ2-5	TGCGCCAGCAGCCAAGAGGCGGCGAGTGGCGCGGAGACCCAGTACTTC	CASSQEAASGAETQYF
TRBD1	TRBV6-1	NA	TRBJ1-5	TGTGCCAGCAGGGGACGGACAGGGGGCTATCAGCCCCAGCATTTT	CASRGRTGGYQPQHF